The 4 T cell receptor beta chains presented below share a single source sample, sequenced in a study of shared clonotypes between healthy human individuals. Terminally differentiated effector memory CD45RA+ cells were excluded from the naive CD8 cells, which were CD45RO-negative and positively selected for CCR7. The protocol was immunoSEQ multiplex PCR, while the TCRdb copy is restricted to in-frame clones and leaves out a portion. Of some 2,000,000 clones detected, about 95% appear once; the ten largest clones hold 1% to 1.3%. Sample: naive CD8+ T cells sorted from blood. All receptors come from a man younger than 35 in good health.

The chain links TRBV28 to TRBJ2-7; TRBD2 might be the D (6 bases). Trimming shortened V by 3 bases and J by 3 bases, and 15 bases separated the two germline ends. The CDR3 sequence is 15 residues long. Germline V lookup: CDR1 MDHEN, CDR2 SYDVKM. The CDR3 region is CASSFGSGAGYEQYF. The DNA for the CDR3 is TGTGCCAGCAGTTTCGGGAGTGGGGCAGGCTACGAGCAGTACTTC. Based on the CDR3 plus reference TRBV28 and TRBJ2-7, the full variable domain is DVKVTQSSRYLVKRTGEKVFLECVQDMDHENMFWYRQDPGLGLRLIYFSYDVKMKEKGDIPEGYSVSREKKERFSLILESASTNQTSMYLCASSFGSGAGYEQYFGPGTRLTVT.

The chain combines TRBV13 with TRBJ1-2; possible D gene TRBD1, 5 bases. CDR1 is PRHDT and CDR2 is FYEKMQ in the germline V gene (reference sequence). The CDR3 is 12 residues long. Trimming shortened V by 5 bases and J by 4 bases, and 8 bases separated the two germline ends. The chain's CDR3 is CASSRGVYGYTF. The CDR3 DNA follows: TGTGCCAGCAGCCGAGGGGTCTATGGCTACACCTTC.

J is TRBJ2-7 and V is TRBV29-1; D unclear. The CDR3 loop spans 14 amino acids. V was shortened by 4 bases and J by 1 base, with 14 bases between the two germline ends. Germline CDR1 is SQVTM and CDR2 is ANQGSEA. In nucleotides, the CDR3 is TGCAGCGTTGCGTTTCTACAGCTTTCCTACGAGCAGTACTTC. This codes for CSVAFLQLSYEQYF.

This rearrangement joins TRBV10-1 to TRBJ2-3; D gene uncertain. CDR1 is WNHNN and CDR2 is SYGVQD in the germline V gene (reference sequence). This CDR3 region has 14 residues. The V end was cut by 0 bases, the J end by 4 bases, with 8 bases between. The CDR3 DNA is TGCGCCAGCAGTGAGTCAATTTTTCCAGATACGCAGTATTTT. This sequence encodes CASSESIFPDTQYF.